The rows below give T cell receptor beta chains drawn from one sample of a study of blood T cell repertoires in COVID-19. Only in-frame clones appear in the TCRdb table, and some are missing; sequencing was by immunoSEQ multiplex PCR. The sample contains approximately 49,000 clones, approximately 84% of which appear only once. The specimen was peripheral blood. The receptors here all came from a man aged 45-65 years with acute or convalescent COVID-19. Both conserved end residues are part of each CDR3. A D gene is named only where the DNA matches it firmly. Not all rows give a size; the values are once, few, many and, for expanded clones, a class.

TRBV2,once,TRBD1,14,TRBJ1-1,TGTGCCAGCAGAAACAGGGGGGGGAACACTGAAGCTTTCTTT,CASRNRGGNTEAFF
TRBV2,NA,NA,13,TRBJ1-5,TGTGCCAGCAGTGACTTACGCAGGGGATTGGGGCATTTT,CASSDLRRGLGHF
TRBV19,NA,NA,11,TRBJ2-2,TGTGCCAGTACCGACTTCGGGGAGCTGTTTTTT,CASTDFGELFF
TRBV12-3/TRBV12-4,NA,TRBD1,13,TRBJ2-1,TGTGCCAGCGCGGGACAGGGTAGAACTGAGCAGTTCTTC,CASAGQGRTEQFF
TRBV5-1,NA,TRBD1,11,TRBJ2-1,TGCGCCAGCAGCACAGGGGGTGAGCAGTTCTTC,CASSTGGEQFF
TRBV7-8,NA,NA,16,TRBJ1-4,TGTGCCAGCAGCTCAATCACGGGGGGTTGGGATGAAAAACTGTTTTTT,CASSSITGGWDEKLFF
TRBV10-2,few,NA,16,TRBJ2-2,TGCGCCAGCAGTGGTGACAGGTATCAGCCCACCGGGGAGCTGTTTTTT,CASSGDRYQPTGELFF
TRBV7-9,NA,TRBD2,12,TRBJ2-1,TGTGCCAGCAGCCTTCAGGTAGCGGGAAAGTTCTTC,CASSLQVAGKFF
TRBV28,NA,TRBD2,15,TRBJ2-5,TGTGCCAGCAGTCCCGGGACTAGCGGACAAGAGACCCAGTACTTC,CASSPGTSGQETQYF
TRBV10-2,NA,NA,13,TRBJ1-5,TGCGCCAGCACCGGACTTTTGAATCAGCCCCAGCATTTT,CASTGLLNQPQHF
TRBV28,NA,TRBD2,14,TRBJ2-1,TGTGCCAGCAAGGGACTAGCGGAATACAATGAGCAGTTCTTC,CASKGLAEYNEQFF
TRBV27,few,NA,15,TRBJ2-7,TGTGCCAGCAGTTTTGGCCCGGCAGGGTGGTACGAGCAGTACTTC,CASSFGPAGWYEQYF
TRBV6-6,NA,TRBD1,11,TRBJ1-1,TGTGCCAGCAGCCCGGGACAGGGGGCTTTCTTT,CASSPGQGAFF
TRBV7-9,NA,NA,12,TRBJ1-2,TGTGCCAGCAGCTTAGGAAGGGAGGGCTACACCTTC,CASSLGREGYTF
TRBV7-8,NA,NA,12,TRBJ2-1,TGTGCCAGCAGCCCTCCTAAGAATGAGCAGTTCTTC,CASSPPKNEQFF
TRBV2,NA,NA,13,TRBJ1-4,TGTGCCAGCAAAGGGGACTATAATGAAAAACTGTTTTTT,CASKGDYNEKLFF
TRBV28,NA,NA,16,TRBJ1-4,TGTGCCAGCAGCCTCCCCGTGCGGGGGGGGGATGAAAAACTGTTTTTT,CASSLPVRGGDEKLFF
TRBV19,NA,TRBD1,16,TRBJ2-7,TGTGCCAGTAGTATAGGGAACAGGGGGCGTTCCTACGAGCAGTACTTC,CASSIGNRGRSYEQYF
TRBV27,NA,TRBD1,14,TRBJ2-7,TGTGCCAGCGGATCCGGGACAGGGGTAGGGGAGCAGTACTTC,CASGSGTGVGEQYF
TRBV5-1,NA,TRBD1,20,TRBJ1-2,TGCGCCAGCAGCCAACCATTTGGCGGGACAGGGGGCTCTTTTAACTATGGCTACACCTTC,CASSQPFGGTGGSFNYGYTF
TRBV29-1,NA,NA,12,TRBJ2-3,TGCAACGTGGCCGGGGATAGGGATACGCAGTATTTT,CNVAGDRDTQYF
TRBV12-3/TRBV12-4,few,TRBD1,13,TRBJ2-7,TGTGCCAGCAGGGGGACAGGGTCCAACGAGCAGTACTTC,CASRGTGSNEQYF
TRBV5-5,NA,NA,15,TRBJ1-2,TGTGCCAGCAGCTTGACGCGGCAGGGTGACTATGGCTACACCTTC,CASSLTRQGDYGYTF
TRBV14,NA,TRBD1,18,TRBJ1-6,TGTGCCAGCAGCCAAGATCGGGGAAGGCAGGGGGTTGATTCACCCCTCCACTTT,CASSQDRGRQGVDSPLHF
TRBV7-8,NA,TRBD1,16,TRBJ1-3,TGTGCCAGCAGCCCCCGGACAGGGCGCTCTGGAAACACCATATATTTT,CASSPRTGRSGNTIYF
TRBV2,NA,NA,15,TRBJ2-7,TGTGCCAGCAGTGATATCGGGGTTAGCTCCTACGAGCAGTACTTC,CASSDIGVSSYEQYF
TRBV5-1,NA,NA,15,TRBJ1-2,TGCGCCAGCAGCTTCACACAATCACCTAACTATGGCTACACCTTC,CASSFTQSPNYGYTF
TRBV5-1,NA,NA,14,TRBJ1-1,TGCGCCAGCAGCGCCTTATCACAGGGTACTGAAGCTTTCTTT,CASSALSQGTEAFF
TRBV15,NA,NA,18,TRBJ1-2,TGTGCCACCAGCAGAGATGGAGACAGTATTGGATCCGTTTATGGCTACACCTTC,CATSRDGDSIGSVYGYTF
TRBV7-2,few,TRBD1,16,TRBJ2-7,TGTGCCAGCAGCTTAGGGGCAGACAGGGGGTCGGACGAGCAGTACTTC,CASSLGADRGSDEQYF
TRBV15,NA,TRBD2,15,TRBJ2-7,TGTGCCACCAGTTGGACTAGCGGGACTTCCTACGAGCAGTACTTC,CATSWTSGTSYEQYF
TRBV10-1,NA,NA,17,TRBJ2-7,TGCGCCAGCAGTGAGTCGAGGAGGCGAGGGAGCTCCTACGAGCAGTACTTC,CASSESRRRGSSYEQYF
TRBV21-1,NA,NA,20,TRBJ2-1,TGTGCCAGCAGCAAAGCGCGGAGGCTAGCGGGGGGGACCTCCTACAATGAGCAGTTCTTC,CASSKARRLAGGTSYNEQFF
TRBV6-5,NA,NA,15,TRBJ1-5,TGTGCCAGCAGTTACGCGTATGGGGGGAATCAGCCCCAGCATTTT,CASSYAYGGNQPQHF
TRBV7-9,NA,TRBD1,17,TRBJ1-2,TGTGCCAGCAGCTTTTCTTCCGGGACAGGGAGGGGTGAAGGCTACACCTTC,CASSFSSGTGRGEGYTF
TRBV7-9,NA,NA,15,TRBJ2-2,TGTGCCAGCATCGATCATACGGGAGAAACCGGGGAGCTGTTTTTT,CASIDHTGETGELFF
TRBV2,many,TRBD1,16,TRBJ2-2,TGTGCCAGCAGGCCCGGCGGGACAGGGAACACCGGGGAGCTGTTTTTT,CASRPGGTGNTGELFF
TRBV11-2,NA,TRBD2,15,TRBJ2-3,TGTGCCAGCAGCTTCACTAGCGGGGACACAGATACGCAGTATTTT,CASSFTSGDTDTQYF
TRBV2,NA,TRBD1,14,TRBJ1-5,TGTGCCAGCAGTCAGGACAGGGGCAATCAGCCCCAGCATTTT,CASSQDRGNQPQHF
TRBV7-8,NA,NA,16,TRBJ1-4,TGTGCCAGCAGACACGGGACCGGAGGGAGATATGAAAAACTGTTTTTT,CASRHGTGGRYEKLFF
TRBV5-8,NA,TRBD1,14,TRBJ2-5,TGTGCCAGCAGCTTGGACAGGGGGCAAGAGACCCAGTACTTC,CASSLDRGQETQYF
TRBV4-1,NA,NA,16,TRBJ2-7,TGCGCCAGCAGCCAAGAGTTAGTAGGACAGACCTACGAGCAGTACTTC,CASSQELVGQTYEQYF
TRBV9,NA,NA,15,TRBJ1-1,TGTGCCAGCAGCGCTATCCCAGGGGATCGGACTGAAGCTTTCTTT,CASSAIPGDRTEAFF
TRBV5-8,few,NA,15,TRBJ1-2,TGTGCCAGCAGCTTGGGAGTCCGCCCTAACTATGGCTACACCTTC,CASSLGVRPNYGYTF
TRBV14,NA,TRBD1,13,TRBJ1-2,TGTGCCAGCAGCCCAGGACAGGGGTGGGGCTACACCTTC,CASSPGQGWGYTF
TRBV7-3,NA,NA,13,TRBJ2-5,TGTGCCAGCAGCTTGTGGCCCCAAGAGACCCAGTACTTC,CASSLWPQETQYF
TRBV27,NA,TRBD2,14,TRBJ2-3,TGTGCCAGCAGTACACTAGCGAGCACAGATACGCAGTATTTT,CASSTLASTDTQYF
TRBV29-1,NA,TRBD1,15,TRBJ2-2,TGCAGCGTTATTTTTGGGACAGCGAACACCGGGGAGCTGTTTTTT,CSVIFGTANTGELFF
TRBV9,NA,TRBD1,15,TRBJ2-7,TGTGCCAGCAGCGCCTGGACAGGGGCAGGGGACGAGCAGTACTTC,CASSAWTGAGDEQYF
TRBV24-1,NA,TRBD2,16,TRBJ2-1,TGTGCCACCAGTGAGGGAGGAGCGGGAGAGGGATATGAGCAGTTCTTC,CATSEGGAGEGYEQFF
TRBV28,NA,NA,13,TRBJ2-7,TGTGCCAGCAGTGCTGGCTCTCGCGGGGAGCAGTACTTC,CASSAGSRGEQYF
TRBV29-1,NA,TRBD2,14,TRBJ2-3,TGCAGCGTTGTATTCCCTAGCGGGAGGGATACGCAGTATTTT,CSVVFPSGRDTQYF
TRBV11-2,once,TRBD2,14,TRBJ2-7,TGTGCCAGCAGCCCGGGGGGAGGGCCATACGAGCAGTACTTC,CASSPGGGPYEQYF
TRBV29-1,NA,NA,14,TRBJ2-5,TGCAGCGTTGTATGGGTTTACGGGATGGAGACCCAGTACTTC,CSVVWVYGMETQYF
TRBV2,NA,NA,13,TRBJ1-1,TGTGCCAGCAGTGTAAGCAGGGAAACTGAAGCTTTCTTT,CASSVSRETEAFF
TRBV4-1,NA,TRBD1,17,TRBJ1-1,TGCGCCAGCAGCCACCCCTTGAGGGGGCCCTTGAACACTGAAGCTTTCTTT,CASSHPLRGPLNTEAFF
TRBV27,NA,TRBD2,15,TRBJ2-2,TGTGCCAGCAGTTTAACGGGGGGTAACACCGGGGAGCTGTTTTTT,CASSLTGGNTGELFF
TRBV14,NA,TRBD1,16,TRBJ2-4,TGTGCCAGCAGCCAAGACAGGGGGCAAGGCAAAAACATTCAGTACTTC,CASSQDRGQGKNIQYF
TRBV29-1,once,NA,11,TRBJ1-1,TGCAGCGTTGAACGAGGACAAAGGGGTTTCTTT,CSVERGQRGFF
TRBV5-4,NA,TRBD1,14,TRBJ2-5,TGTGCCAGCAGCTTGGACAGGGGATACGAGACCCAGTACTTC,CASSLDRGYETQYF